Many counts were recorded for the clone carrying this T cell receptor beta chain. Its antigen is unknown. The study ran its PCR with 60 Vbeta and 13 Jbeta primers. Clones were read by immunoSEQ multiplex PCR, and TCRdb kept only the in-frame ones, dropping some. Of approximately 210,000 clones listed, around 79% were seen once; the top ten hold 1.8%. The record originates from a study of cytomegalovirus exposure and HLA in healthy donors. The J segment lost 3 bases and the V segment lost 4 bases, leaving 8 bases of the junction unmatched. Germline lookup yields CDR1 LNHDA and CDR2 SQIVND (reference sequence). This CDR3 is built from 15 residues. General observations from the study: Later analysis demonstrated an association between a missense DCLRE1C variant and TCR beta V- and J-gene trimming. Later work found most CMV-associated TCR beta chains apparently HLA-restricted.

The source of this sequence is a male donor in good health and CMV-seronegative. This chain links TRBV19 with TRBJ2-7, with 8 bases identical to TRBD2. Material for sequencing was PBMCs. CDR3: CASSNPQRGFYEQYF. In DNA form, the CDR3 reads TGTGCCAGTAGTAACCCCCAGCGGGGGTTCTACGAGCAGTACTTC.